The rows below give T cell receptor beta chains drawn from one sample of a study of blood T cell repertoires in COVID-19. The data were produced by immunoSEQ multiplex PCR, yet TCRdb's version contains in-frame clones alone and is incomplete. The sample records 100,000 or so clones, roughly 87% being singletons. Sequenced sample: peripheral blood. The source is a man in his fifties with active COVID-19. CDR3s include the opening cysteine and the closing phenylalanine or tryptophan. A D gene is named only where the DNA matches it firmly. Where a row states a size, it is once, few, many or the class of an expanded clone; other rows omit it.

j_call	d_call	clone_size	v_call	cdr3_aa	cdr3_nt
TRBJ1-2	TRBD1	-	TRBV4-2	CASSRDRGSTGYTF	TGTGCCAGCAGCCGAGACAGGGGTAGCACTGGCTACACCTTC
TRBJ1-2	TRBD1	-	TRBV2	CASRETGGKGYTF	TGTGCCAGCAGGGAAACAGGGGGAAAGGGCTACACCTTC
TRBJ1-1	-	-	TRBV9	CASSVDLDRQTEAFF	TGTGCCAGCAGCGTAGACCTGGACAGACAGACTGAAGCTTTCTTT
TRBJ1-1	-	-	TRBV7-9	CASTWGGSLSTEAFF	TGTGCCAGCACCTGGGGGGGCAGCTTGAGCACTGAAGCTTTCTTT
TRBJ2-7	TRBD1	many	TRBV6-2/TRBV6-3	CASSPRTGAYEQYF	TGTGCCAGCAGTCCCCGGACAGGGGCCTACGAGCAGTACTTC
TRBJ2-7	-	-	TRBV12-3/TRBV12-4	CASSFREEREQYF	TGTGCCAGCAGTTTCAGGGAAGAACGCGAGCAGTACTTC
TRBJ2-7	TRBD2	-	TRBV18	CASSLTLSGGGPYEQYF	TGTGCCAGCTCACTTACGTTAAGCGGGGGTGGCCCCTACGAGCAGTACTTC
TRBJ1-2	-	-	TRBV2	CASSDQGSYGYTF	TGTGCCAGCAGTGACCAGGGTTCCTATGGCTACACCTTC
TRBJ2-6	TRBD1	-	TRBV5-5	CASSPGQGNTGANVLTF	TGTGCCAGCAGCCCGGGACAGGGGAATACTGGGGCCAACGTCCTGACTTTC
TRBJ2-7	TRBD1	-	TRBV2	CASSGGTGAGEQYF	TGTGCCAGCAGTGGCGGGACAGGGGCTGGCGAGCAGTACTTC
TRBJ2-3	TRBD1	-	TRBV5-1	CASSWDREGTQYF	TGCGCCAGCAGCTGGGACAGGGAGGGGACGCAGTATTTT
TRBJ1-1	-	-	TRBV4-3	CASSQDFQPGNYYTEAFF	TGCGCCAGCAGCCAAGATTTCCAGCCAGGGAATTACTACACTGAAGCTTTCTTT
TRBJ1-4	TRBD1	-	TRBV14	CASSQVRTGGGKLFF	TGTGCCAGCAGCCAAGTCCGCACAGGGGGTGGGAAACTGTTTTTT
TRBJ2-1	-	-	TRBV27	CASSLNNEQFF	TGTGCCAGCAGCCTAAACAATGAGCAGTTCTTC
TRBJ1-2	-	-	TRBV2	CASSYRQENYGYTF	TGTGCCAGCAGTTACAGACAGGAGAACTATGGCTACACCTTC
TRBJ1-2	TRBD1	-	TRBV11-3	CASSSDRGHGYTF	TGTGCCAGCTCATCGGACAGGGGGCATGGCTACACCTTC
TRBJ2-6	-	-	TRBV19	CATREVYRSSGANVLTF	TGTGCCACCCGTGAGGTCTACCGTAGCTCTGGGGCCAACGTCCTGACTTTC
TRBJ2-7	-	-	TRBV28	CASSFPQGEQYF	TGTGCCAGCAGTTTTCCTCAGGGCGAGCAGTACTTC
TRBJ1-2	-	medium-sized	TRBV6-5	CASSYSRGLNYGYTF	TGTGCCAGCAGTTACTCCAGGGGCCTTAACTATGGCTACACCTTC
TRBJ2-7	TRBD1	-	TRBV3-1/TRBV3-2	CASSQGYGTGTYEQYF	TGTGCCAGCAGCCAAGGATATGGGACAGGGACCTACGAGCAGTACTTC
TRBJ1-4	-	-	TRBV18	CASSPVRGAGEKLFF	TGTGCCAGCTCACCAGTTCGGGGGGCAGGTGAAAAACTGTTTTTT
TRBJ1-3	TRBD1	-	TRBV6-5	CASSSRGLSGNTIYF	TGTGCCAGCTCATCCAGGGGGCTCTCTGGAAACACCATATATTTT
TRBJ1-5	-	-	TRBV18	CASRGGAGNQPQHF	TGTGCCAGCCGTGGGGGCGCGGGCAATCAGCCCCAGCATTTT
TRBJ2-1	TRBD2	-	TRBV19	CASQLAGGTGEQFF	TGTGCCAGTCAACTAGCGGGGGGGACGGGGGAGCAGTTCTTC
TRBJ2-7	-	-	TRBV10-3	CAISEGNGGIYEQYF	TGTGCCATCAGTGAGGGGAATGGGGGCATCTACGAGCAGTACTTC
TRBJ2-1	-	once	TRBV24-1	CATSDSGDPASLNEQFF	TGTGCCACCAGTGATTCGGGAGACCCGGCTTCTCTCAATGAGCAGTTCTTC
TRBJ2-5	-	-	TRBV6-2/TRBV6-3	CASSHVGGNQETQYF	TGTGCCAGCAGTCATGTAGGGGGAAACCAAGAGACCCAGTACTTC
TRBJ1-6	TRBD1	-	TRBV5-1	CASSLGQEGRYNSPLHF	TGCGCCAGCAGCCTCGGACAGGAGGGGAGGTATAATTCACCCCTCCACTTT
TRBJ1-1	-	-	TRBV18	CASSPRQENTEAFF	TGTGCCAGCTCACCGAGACAGGAGAACACTGAAGCTTTCTTT
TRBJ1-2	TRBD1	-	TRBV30	CAWSHRGAYGYTF	TGTGCCTGGAGTCACAGGGGTGCCTATGGCTACACCTTC
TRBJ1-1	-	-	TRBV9	CASSVGGSGAEAFF	TGTGCCAGCAGCGTAGGAGGGAGTGGGGCTGAAGCTTTCTTT
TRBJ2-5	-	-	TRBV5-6	CASSLVGREETQYF	TGTGCCAGCAGCTTGGTCGGCAGGGAAGAGACCCAGTACTTC
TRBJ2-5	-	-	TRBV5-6	CASSRGVGTQYF	TGTGCCAGCAGCCGAGGAGTTGGGACCCAGTACTTC
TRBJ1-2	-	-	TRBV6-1	CASSEFSLSANYGYTF	TGTGCCAGCAGTGAATTCTCATTATCAGCTAACTATGGCTACACCTTC
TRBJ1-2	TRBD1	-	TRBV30	CAWAWTGGTLNYGYTF	TGTGCCTGGGCTTGGACAGGGGGTACTCTTAACTATGGCTACACCTTC
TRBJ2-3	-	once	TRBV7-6	CASSQGWADTQYF	TGTGCCAGCAGCCAGGGGTGGGCAGATACGCAGTATTTT
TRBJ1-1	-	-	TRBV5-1	CASSLEITGNTEAFF	TGCGCCAGCAGCTTGGAAATCACGGGGAACACTGAAGCTTTCTTT
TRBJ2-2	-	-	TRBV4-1	CASGIQGNTGELFF	TGCGCCAGCGGCATCCAGGGGAACACCGGGGAGCTGTTTTTT
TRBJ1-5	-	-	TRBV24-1	CATSDTYSNQPQHF	TGTGCCACCAGTGATACTTATAGCAATCAGCCCCAGCATTTT
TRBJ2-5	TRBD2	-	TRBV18	CASSPPTREGTQYF	TGTGCCAGCTCACCACCGACCCGGGAGGGAACCCAGTACTTC
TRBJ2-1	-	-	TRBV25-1	CASSADINNEQFF	TGTGCCAGCAGTGCGGACATCAACAATGAGCAGTTCTTC
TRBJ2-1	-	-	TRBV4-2	CASSQDLGGGGTYNEQFF	TGTGCCAGCAGCCAAGATCTAGGGGGGGGCGGGACCTACAATGAGCAGTTCTTC
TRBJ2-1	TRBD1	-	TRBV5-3	CARSQRDRDNEQFF	TGTGCCAGAAGCCAACGGGACAGGGACAATGAGCAGTTCTTC